These 20 T cell receptor beta chains were sequenced from one sample in a study of blood T cell repertoires in COVID-19. Measured with immunoSEQ multiplex PCR; TCRdb has only the in-frame clones, and not every one. The table has approximately 190,000 clones, approximately 90% seen once. What was sequenced was PBMCs or T cells enriched from blood (not recorded which). These receptor sequences come from a woman between 40 and 55 years old in a cohort exposed to, infected with or recovered from COVID-19 (not recorded which).

V is TRBV28 and J is TRBJ1-1; D is unresolved. V was clipped by 3 bases and J by 0 bases, with 8 bases between them. Germline CDR1 reads MDHEN; CDR2 reads SYDVKM. This CDR3 has 14 residues. Here the CDR3 reads CASSLGLMNTEAFF. The CDR3 nucleotides are TGTGCCAGCAGTTTGGGCTTAATGAACACTGAAGCTTTCTTT.

The chain is built from TRBV27 and TRBJ1-3, with a possible D match to TRBD1 (6 bases). Deletions cut 4 bases from V and 4 bases from J, with 11 bases between. This CDR3 is 14 amino acids long. Germline lookup yields CDR1 MNHEY and CDR2 SMNVEV (reference sequence). CDR3 in amino acids: CASSYTGLGNTIYF. The CDR3 DNA sequence: TGTGCCAGCAGTTATACAGGGTTAGGAAACACCATATATTTT.

The gene calls are TRBV2 and TRBJ2-7; no firm D call. The CDR3 sequence is 14 residues long. Germline lookup yields CDR1 SNHLY and CDR2 FYNNEI. The V end was cut by 3 bases, the J end by 3 bases, with 12 bases between. CDR3 nucleotides: TGTGCCAGCAGTGAGTGGGCTTCCAGCTACGAGCAGTACTTC. Amino acids: CASSEWASSYEQYF.

The chain links TRBV2 to TRBJ1-1; TRBD1 might be the D (6 bases). CDR3 length: 14 amino acids. Deletions cut 1 base from V and 3 bases from J, with 9 bases between. Germline lookup yields CDR1 SNHLY and CDR2 FYNNEI. CDR3 protein: CASSEDRVYTEAFF. The CDR3 nucleotides read TGTGCCAGCAGTGAAGACAGGGTTTACACTGAAGCTTTCTTT.

This clone was seen just once. The chain has TRBV15 and TRBJ1-1, with D unclear. V was cut by 6 bases and J by 6 bases, with 20 bases left in between. The CDR3 runs to 15 residues. Germline V gene lookup returns CDR1 LNHNV and CDR2 YYDKDF (reference sequence). Here the CDR3 DNA reads TGTGCCACCAGTGGTGTTTTTCGGGGTTCCTCTGAAGCTTTCTTT. Translating it yields CATSGVFRGSSEAFF.

The V call is TRBV25-1, the J call TRBJ1-2; D not resolved. The CDR3 extends over 14 amino acids. Germline assignment: CDR1 MGHDK and CDR2 SYGVNS. V dropped 4 bases and J dropped 10 bases, with 19 bases sitting between them. The CDR3 coding sequence is TGTGCCAGCAGTGCCGGGCCGAGGGTGGAGGACTACACCTTC. This translates into CASSAGPRVEDYTF.

The V call is TRBV11-3, the J call TRBJ1-1, with 7 nucleotides matching TRBD1. With V trimmed by 2 bases and J by 3 bases, 3 bases remained unmatched. Looked up from germline, CDR1 is SGHNT and CDR2 is YENEEA. The CDR3 is made up of 14 amino acids. Here the CDR3 DNA reads TGTGCCAGCAGCTTACCGGGACAGCACACTGAAGCTTTCTTT. The encoded protein is CASSLPGQHTEAFF.

The chain is built from TRBV4-1 and TRBJ2-1; 10 bases line up with TRBD2. This CDR3 is built from 18 residues. Germline loops: CDR1 MGHRA, CDR2 YSYEKL. J was trimmed by 5 bases and V by 1 base; bases with no gene match: 11. CDR3 coding DNA: TGCGCCAGCAGCCAAGTGGGGCTAGCGGGAGATCGCCACAATGAGCAGTTCTTC. It codes for CASSQVGLAGDRHNEQFF.

V gene TRBV4-1 combines with J gene TRBJ1-5; possibly TRBD1 for D (6 bases). CDR3 length: 17 residues. Germline CDR1 reads MGHRA; CDR2 reads YSYEKL. The V end lost 1 base, the J end lost 2 bases, and 15 bases lay between the germline ends. The CDR3 nucleotides read TGCGCCAGCAGCCAAGTACAGGGAACGTTGGGCAATCAGCCCCAGCATTTT. This sequence encodes CASSQVQGTLGNQPQHF.

The chain couples TRBV27 to TRBJ1-5; D not certain. Germline CDR1 MNHEY, CDR2 SMNVEV (reference sequence). The CDR3 has 15 amino acids. V was trimmed by 2 bases and J by 5 bases, leaving 13 bases between them. CDR3 sequence (DNA): TGTGCCAGCAGTTTAACCTTAAAGGCGGATCAGCCCCAGCATTTT. It yields the protein CASSLTLKADQPQHF.

J is TRBJ2-7 and V is TRBV11-3; D gene unclear. Trimming pared 3 bases from V and 6 bases from J, leaving 9 bases between. CDR3 size: 12 residues. Germline CDR1 SGHNT, CDR2 YENEEA. The CDR3 DNA follows: TGTGCCAGCAGCTTTGGGCGTAGCGAGCAGTACTTC. Protein sequence: CASSFGRSEQYF.

The chain is built from TRBV27 and TRBJ2-2; 9 bases align to TRBD2. Germline values: CDR1 MNHEY, CDR2 SMNVEV (reference sequence). V lost 0 bases to trimming and J lost 7 bases; unmatched junction nucleotides: 3. This CDR3 is 15 amino acids long. The CDR3 is CASSLSGAGGGELFF. The CDR3 DNA sequence: TGTGCCAGCAGTTTATCTGGAGCGGGGGGCGGGGAGCTGTTTTTT.

This clone was seen more than once but under ten times. The chain has TRBV2 and TRBJ2-6, with unresolved D. Germline lookup yields CDR1 SNHLY and CDR2 FYNNEI. The V and J ends lost 6 bases and 0 bases respectively, with 6 bases between them. The CDR3 extends over 14 amino acids. This chain's CDR3 is CASRLLSGANVLTF. The CDR3 nucleotides read TGTGCCAGCAGACTGCTCTCTGGGGCCAACGTCCTGACTTTC.

The genes are TRBV4-1 and TRBJ1-5; TRBD1 might be the D (6 bases). The CDR3 spans 15 residues. V dropped 2 bases and J dropped 2 bases, with 10 bases sitting between them. Germline CDR1 MGHRA, CDR2 YSYEKL. CDR3 sequence (DNA): TGCGCCAGCAGCCAAAAACAGGGAGGCAATCAGCCCCAGCATTTT. Amino acids: CASSQKQGGNQPQHF.

The rearrangement uses TRBV7-2 and TRBJ2-6; 7 bases align to TRBD1. The CDR3 covers 17 residues. The ends lost 5 bases at V and 2 bases at J; junction bases unmatched: 9. The V gene's germline CDR1 is SGHTA and CDR2 FQGNSA. The CDR3 nucleotides are TGTGCCAGCAGCCCAATTACAGGGGTGGCTGGGGCCAACGTCCTGACTTTC. Protein product: CASSPITGVAGANVLTF.

This chain joins TRBV7-9 and TRBJ2-5; TRBD2 is a possible D gene (6 bases). CDR3 length: 14 amino acids. Germline V CDR1 and CDR2: SEHNR, FQNEAQ (reference sequence). Trimming stripped 6 bases from V and 1 base from J, with 12 bases between. CDR3 residues: CASSSLGGQETQYF. CDR3 DNA: TGTGCCAGCAGTTCACTGGGGGGCCAAGAGACCCAGTACTTC.

The V gene is TRBV10-3, the J gene TRBJ1-1; no reliable D call. Germline V lookup: CDR1 ENHRY, CDR2 SYGVKD. CDR3 length equals 15 residues. V gave up 6 bases and J gave up 2 bases, with 16 bases separating them. The CDR3 DNA sequence: TGTGCCATCAGACTGGGCCCTACAATCAACACTGAAGCTTTCTTT. Protein: CAIRLGPTINTEAFF.

In this sample, this clone turned up once. V gene TRBV29-1 combines with J gene TRBJ2-1; D is perhaps TRBD2 (7 bases). CDR3 length equals 16 residues. Trimming cost V 2 bases and J 9 bases, with 23 bases left between them. Germline loops: CDR1 SQVTM, CDR2 ANQGSEA. The CDR3 DNA reads as TGCAGCGTTGAATTTGGGGTAAAGGGGGGGCTTAGTGAGCAGTTCTTC. It yields the protein CSVEFGVKGGLSEQFF.

The chain combines TRBV7-9 with TRBJ1-6, with TRBD1 identical over 8 bases. This CDR3 is 17 amino acids long. Germline CDR1 is SEHNR and CDR2 is FQNEAQ (reference sequence). Trimming removed 1 base from V and 5 bases from J; junction bases left unmatched: 7. CDR3 loop: CASSLGPGGIDNSPLHF. In nucleotides, the CDR3 is TGTGCCAGCAGCTTAGGTCCAGGGGGCATAGATAATTCACCCCTCCACTTT.

The gene calls are TRBV5-1 and TRBJ1-3, with D maybe TRBD1 (5 bases). This CDR3 has 15 amino acids. Germline V gives CDR1 SGHRS, CDR2 YFSETQ. V was shortened by 5 bases and J by 5 bases, with 17 bases between the two germline ends. The CDR3 coding sequence is TGCGCCAGCAGAACAGAGACCGGGGGTCGAAACACCATATATTTT. It yields the protein CASRTETGGRNTIYF.